One and the same sample provided the 12 T cell receptor beta chains below, sequenced in a study of blood T cells in healthy people across ages (dated by TCRdb to the mid-2010s). Library preparation employed 5' RACE. TCRdb lists the instrument as Illumina HiSeq 2500. A second 7 to 11 cycle PCR used a sample-barcoded 5' primer and a J-beta primer mix. The public reads were run again by TCRdb, first through fastp at Q25 and then through MiXCR, and only productive beta chains were kept. CDR3 protein duplicates are merged, each entry listing the most common genes and DNA. This sample is represented by roughly 730,000 distinct CDR3 sequences; just over 55% of them were singletons. The ten largest account for more than 25% of the sample. Sequences were obtained from blood. These receptors originate from a man aged 35 to 55 in good health.

The chain recombines TRBV4-3 with TRBJ1-5; the match to TRBD1 covers 8 bases. Germline CDR1 and CDR2: LGHNA and YSLEER. J lost 6 bases, V lost 4 bases, and 5 bases had no gene match. This CDR3 has 14 amino acids. The CDR3 bases are TGCGCCAGCAGCCCAGGGGGCTCGGGTCAGCCCCAGCATTTT. Its translation: CASSPGGSGQPQHF.

The J gene is TRBJ2-1, the V gene TRBV7-9, with 7 bases identical to TRBD1. J gave up 5 bases and V 5 bases, and 12 bases lay outside the gene matches. The CDR3 is 16 amino acids. Germline values: CDR1 SEHNR, CDR2 FQNEAQ (reference sequence). The CDR3 coding sequence is TGTGCCAGCAGCCCCATAGGGGGCATCATAGACAATGAGCAGTTCTTC. Translated, it gives CASSPIGGIIDNEQFF.

The chain has TRBV30 and TRBJ1-1; tentative D call: TRBD1 (5 bases). The CDR3 totals 15 residues. The germline CDR1 and CDR2 sequences are GTSNPN and SVGIG (reference sequence). Trimming stripped 2 bases from V and 0 bases from J, with 13 bases between. The CDR3: CAWSRQGLVNTEAFF. The CDR3 region has the DNA TGTGCCTGGAGTAGGCAGGGATTGGTGAACACTGAAGCTTTCTTT.

Only one count was recorded for this clonotype. The chain uses TRBV25-1 and TRBJ2-1, with D maybe TRBD2 (5 bases). The V gene's germline CDR1 is MGHDK and CDR2 SYGVNS. V lost 1 base to trimming and J lost 4 bases, with 8 bases between them. CDR3 length: 14 amino acids. CDR3 nucleotides: TGTGCCAGCAGTGAATTCGAGGGTTACAATGAGCAGTTCTTC. It encodes CASSEFEGYNEQFF.

The gene calls are TRBV28 and TRBJ1-5; 10 nucleotides match TRBD1. The ends lost 4 bases at V and 0 bases at J; junction bases unmatched: 0. Germline CDR1 is MDHEN and CDR2 is SYDVKM. The CDR3 totals 15 residues. The CDR3 loop is CASSWTGGSNQPQHF. DNA of the CDR3: TGTGCCAGCAGTTGGACAGGGGGTAGCAATCAGCCCCAGCATTTT.

This clonotype was seen more than once but under ten times. V usage is TRBV7-6 and J usage is TRBJ2-5; D may be TRBD1 or TRBD2 (6 bases each). The J call may be wrong; the DNA end is better matched by TRBJ2-7. CDR3 length: 13 residues. Germline V gene sequence: CDR1 SGHVS, CDR2 FNYEAQ. CDR3 residues: CASSLLKGGEQYF. CDR3 sequence (DNA): TGTGCCAGCAGCTTACTAAAGGGGGGCGAGCAGTACTTC.

This clonotype was found many times. The V gene is TRBV7-6, the J gene TRBJ2-3; 7 bases line up with TRBD1. The V gene end was trimmed by 0 bases and the J gene end by 6 bases; junction bases not matched to a gene: 9. The CDR3 consists of 16 residues. Germline V CDR1 and CDR2: SGHVS, FNYEAQ. The CDR3 region is CASSLAVPQGKDTQYF. CDR3 in DNA: TGTGCCAGCAGCTTAGCAGTTCCACAGGGGAAGGATACGCAGTATTTT. Filled out from reference TRBV7-6 and TRBJ2-3, the complete variable domain reads GAGVSQSPRYKVTKRGQDVALRCDPISGHVSLYWYRQALGQGPEFLTYFNYEAQQDKSGLPNDRFSAERPEGSISTLTIQRTEQRDSAMYRCASSLAVPQGKDTQYFGPGTRLTVL.

To note about this clonotype: Compared with germline, one end of the junction differs, possibly owing to a read error. The J gene is TRBJ2-3, the V gene TRBV4-3, with D hard to call. Germline V gives CDR1 LGHNA, CDR2 YSLEER. The CDR3 spans 14 residues. The CDR3 loop reads CASSQGKHTDTRYF. DNA of the CDR3: TGCGCCAGCAGCCAAGGAAAGCACACAGATACGCGGTATTTT.

The V gene is TRBV28, the J gene TRBJ2-5; no clear D gene. The V end was cut by 6 bases, the J end by 6 bases, with 11 bases between. This CDR3 region has 12 residues. Germline CDR1 is MDHEN and CDR2 is SYDVKM. CDR3 in DNA: TGTGCCAGCAGGCTGGACGAAAAGACCCAGTACTTC. It codes for CASRLDEKTQYF.

This chain connects TRBV28 to TRBJ2-7, with D possibly TRBD2 on 6 matching bases. Germline CDR1 and CDR2: MDHEN and SYDVKM. Between the trimmed V and J ends, which lost 6 bases and 1 base, there was a span of 19 bases. The CDR3 length is 16 residues. Written as DNA, the CDR3 is TGTGCCAGCAGCGCGGACTATGGGGGATGGTCCTACGAGCAGTACTTC. It encodes CASSADYGGWSYEQYF.

This clonotype came up once. The rearrangement links TRBV5-1 to TRBJ2-3, with D maybe TRBD1 (6 bases). Between the trimmed V and J ends, which lost 3 bases and 5 bases, there was a span of 13 bases. Germline CDR1 SGHRS, CDR2 YFSETQ. This CDR3 contains 14 residues. CDR3 bases: TGCGCCAGCAGCTCCGGACAGAGAATAGATACGCAGTATTTT. Its protein product is CASSSGQRIDTQYF.

The chain carries TRBV29-1 and TRBJ1-6, with D unclear. CDR1 is SQVTM, CDR2 ANQGSEA, per germline. Deletions cut 7 bases from V and 0 bases from J, with 7 bases between. This CDR3 comprises 13 residues. The CDR3, as DNA: TGCAGCGCCCGAAGCTCCTATAATTCACCCCTCCACTTT. This sequence encodes CSARSSYNSPLHF. The full variable domain, rest sourced from reference TRBV29-1 and TRBJ1-6, is SAVISQKPSRDICQRGTSLTIQCQVDSQVTMMFWYRQQPGQSLTLIATANQGSEATYESGFVIDKFPISRPNLTFSTLTVSNMSPEDSSIYLCSARSSYNSPLHFGNGTRLTVT.